Below, 26 T cell receptor beta chains from the same sample are listed, as sequenced in a study of blood T cell repertoires in COVID-19. Clones were read by immunoSEQ multiplex PCR, and TCRdb kept only the in-frame ones, dropping some. The sample shows 150,000 to 200,000 clones, about nine tenths of them seen only once. Material: PBMCs or T cells enriched from blood (not recorded which). The origin of the receptors is a woman younger than 35 who had recovered from COVID-19.

The V gene is TRBV9, the J gene TRBJ1-6; D remains unclear. This CDR3 spans 10 amino acids. Germline CDR1 reads SGDLS; CDR2 reads YYNGEE. The V end lost 7 bases, the J end lost 10 bases, and 6 bases lay between the germline ends. The CDR3 loop reads CASGGSPLHF. The CDR3 DNA sequence: TGTGCCAGCGGAGGATCACCCCTCCACTTT.

The gene calls are TRBV3-1 (or the pseudogene TRBV3-2) and TRBJ2-1; 7 positions match TRBD2. Losses at the gene ends were 0 bases for V and 6 bases for J; bases not matched to a gene: 8. This CDR3 region has 16 residues. Germline V gene lookup returns CDR1 LGHDT and CDR2 YNNKEL (reference sequence). DNA of the CDR3: TGTGCCAGCAGCCAAGATTTGGCGGGAGTGGGCAATGAGCAGTTCTTC. This sequence encodes CASSQDLAGVGNEQFF.

This clone occurred once. This chain connects TRBV7-9 to TRBJ1-4, with 7 bases lining up with TRBD1. CDR1 and CDR2 from the germline V gene are SEHNR and FQNEAQ (reference sequence). The CDR3 consists of 17 residues. V dropped 1 base and J dropped 0; count of bases not matched to a gene: 5. The CDR3 here is CASSLVWGTATNEKLFF. The CDR3 region has the DNA TGTGCCAGCAGCTTAGTTTGGGGGACAGCAACTAATGAAAAACTGTTTTTT. The full variable domain, rest sourced from reference TRBV7-9 and TRBJ1-4, is DTGVSQNPRHKITKRGQNVTFRCDPISEHNRLYWYRQTLGQGPEFLTYFQNEAQLEKSRLLSDRFSAERPKGSFSTLEIQRTEQGDSAMYLCASSLVWGTATNEKLFFGSGTQLSVL.

This clone was detected only once. The chain couples TRBV15 to TRBJ1-4; 7 nucleotides agree with TRBD1. The CDR3 has 16 residues. Germline V CDR1 and CDR2: LNHNV, YYDKDF (reference sequence). The V and J ends lost 1 base and 8 bases, in that order; junction bases with no gene match: 10. In DNA form, the CDR3 reads TGTGCCACCAGCAGAGTGGGCCGGGACAGTGGGGAAAAACTGTTTTTT. This translates into CATSRVGRDSGEKLFF.

This clone was counted only a few times. The chain has TRBV27 and TRBJ1-2; 7 bases fit TRBD1. The germline V gene has CDR1 MNHEY and CDR2 SMNVEV (reference sequence). Losses at the gene ends were 10 bases for V and 3 bases for J; bases not matched to a gene: 5. The length of the CDR3 is 12 residues. Here the CDR3 DNA reads TGTGCCACCTACGACAGGGACTATGGCTACACCTTC. It yields the protein CATYDRDYGYTF.

This rearrangement joins TRBV5-1 to TRBJ2-7, with no clear D. The CDR3 totals 11 residues. Germline V gene lookup returns CDR1 SGHRS and CDR2 YFSETQ. The ends were cut back, 6 bases at V and 5 bases at J, with 9 bases in the middle. The CDR3 DNA reads as TGCGCCAGCACTGGCCTCCACGAGCAGTACTTC. Its translation is CASTGLHEQYF. The full variable domain, rest sourced from reference TRBV5-1 and TRBJ2-7, is KAGVTQTPRYLIKTRGQQVTLSCSPISGHRSVSWYQQTPGQGLQFLFEYFSETQRNKGNFPGRFSGRQFSNSRSEMNVSTLELGDSALYLCASTGLHEQYFGPGTRLTVT.

The chain couples TRBV4-3 to TRBJ2-7, with D unresolved. V lost 0 bases to trimming and J lost 2 bases, with 11 bases between them. There are 15 residues in the CDR3. Germline values: CDR1 LGHNA, CDR2 YSLEER. Here the CDR3 reads CASSQEYDITYEQYF. CDR3 DNA: TGCGCCAGCAGCCAAGAGTATGACATTACCTACGAGCAGTACTTC.

The gene calls are TRBV5-1 and TRBJ2-6; 13 bases align to TRBD2. Trimming cost V 4 bases and J 0 bases; bases outside gene matches: 7. The CDR3 has 19 amino acids. From germline, CDR1 is SGHRS and CDR2 YFSETQ. For the CDR3, the DNA is TGCGCCAGCAGCCAGGGACTAGCGGGACCCGGCTCTGGGGCCAACGTCCTGACTTTC. Translation: CASSQGLAGPGSGANVLTF.

V and J are TRBV4-1 and TRBJ2-7; maybe TRBD2 (5 bases). The CDR3 is 15 amino acids. Germline lookup yields CDR1 MGHRA and CDR2 YSYEKL. Trimming cost V 4 bases and J 0 bases, with 13 bases left between them. The CDR3 nucleotides read TGCGCCAGCAGCCTGGAGAGGGCGAACTCCTACGAGCAGTACTTC. Residues: CASSLERANSYEQYF.

This clone was observed a single time. This sequence joins TRBV28 and TRBJ2-5; D might be TRBD2 (5 bases). This CDR3 is 15 amino acids long. Germline CDR1 and CDR2: MDHEN and SYDVKM. The CDR3 sequence: CATYRIGETQETQYF. CDR3 nucleotide sequence: TGTGCAACGTATAGAATCGGGGAGACCCAAGAGACCCAGTACTTC.

The rearrangement joins TRBV5-6 to TRBJ2-5; 9 nucleotides align to TRBD1. This CDR3 comprises 16 residues. Germline CDR1 is SGHDT and CDR2 is YYEEEE. V lost 3 bases, J lost 4 bases, and 10 bases stayed unmatched. The CDR3 region is CASSWGQGQGLETQYF. As DNA, the CDR3 is TGTGCCAGCAGCTGGGGGCAAGGACAGGGGCTAGAGACCCAGTACTTC.

The chain combines TRBV10-3 with TRBJ2-1; D is perhaps TRBD1 (6 bases). CDR1 is ENHRY, CDR2 SYGVKD, per germline. The CDR3 has 16 amino acids. V was trimmed by 4 bases and J by 0 bases, leaving 13 bases between them. In nucleotides, the CDR3 is TGTGCCATCAGTGCCGAACAGGGCGTCTCCTACAATGAGCAGTTCTTC. It codes for CAISAEQGVSYNEQFF.

This clone was counted once. At one boundary the junction diverges from the germline segment, which might be a read error. The sample has other DNA sequences that encode this CDR3 too. V and J are TRBV2 and TRBJ2-3; possibly TRBD2 for D (6 bases). Germline lookup yields CDR1 SNHLY and CDR2 FYNNEI. CDR3 size: 17 residues. The CDR3: CASSGYTGLLSTDTQYF. CDR3 in DNA: TGTGCCAGCAGTGGTTACACGGGACTCCTAAGCACAGATACACAGTATTTT.

This clone was detected only once. The chain joins TRBV18 to TRBJ1-2, with TRBD1 identical over 8 bases. The V gene end was trimmed by 1 base and the J gene end by 4 bases; junction bases not matched to a gene: 5. The CDR3 spans 15 residues. In germline, CDR1 is KGHSH, CDR2 LQKENI. The CDR3 DNA follows: TGTGCCAGCTCACCACTCCCGGGACAGGCCTATGGCTACACCTTC. As protein: CASSPLPGQAYGYTF.

The chain recombines TRBV14 with TRBJ2-2, with D possibly TRBD1 on 6 matching bases. Germline V gene sequence: CDR1 SGHDN, CDR2 FVKESK. The CDR3 is 16 residues long. Trimming left V 3 bases short and J 0 bases short, with 11 bases between. The CDR3 reads CASSHRTAPNTGELFF. The CDR3, as DNA: TGTGCCAGCAGCCATAGGACAGCCCCGAACACCGGGGAGCTGTTTTTT.

This chain joins TRBV11-2 and TRBJ2-1, with TRBD2 identical over 7 bases. Germline values: CDR1 SGHAT, CDR2 FQNNGV. J was trimmed by 4 bases and V by 2 bases; bases with no gene match: 11. This CDR3 has 17 amino acids. CDR3 bases: TGTGCCAGCAGCTTATTTCTTGGGGAGGGCGGGTACAATGAGCAGTTCTTC. Amino acid sequence: CASSLFLGEGGYNEQFF.

The rearrangement uses TRBV7-8 and TRBJ1-2; no firm D call. V shed 2 bases and J shed 2 bases, with 12 bases lying between them. Per the germline V gene, CDR1 is SGHVS and CDR2 is FQNEAQ. The CDR3 extends over 15 amino acids. The CDR3 DNA sequence: TGTGCCAGCAGCTTACGGCGGATCGAAAACTATGGCTACACCTTC. As protein: CASSLRRIENYGYTF.

The chain links TRBV5-4 to TRBJ2-1; 10 bases map to TRBD2. Germline V gene lookup returns CDR1 SGHNT and CDR2 YYREEE (reference sequence). With 0 bases clipped from V and 9 bases from J, the junction kept 3 bases outside the gene matches. The CDR3 totals 14 residues. The CDR3 loop reads CASSLASGRGEQFF. The CDR3 DNA follows: TGTGCCAGCAGCTTGGCTAGCGGGAGAGGTGAGCAGTTCTTC.

The chain carries TRBV6-5 and TRBJ2-7; 9 bases are a match to TRBD1. The CDR3 extends over 15 amino acids. With V trimmed by 6 bases and J by 1 base, 7 bases remained unmatched. Germline lookup yields CDR1 MNHEY and CDR2 SVGAGI. CDR3 DNA sequence: TGTGCCAGCAGCGACAGGGGGGGCGGTTCCTACGAGCAGTACTTC. Encoded protein: CASSDRGGGSYEQYF.

Only one count was recorded for this clone. The rearrangement joins TRBV4-1 to TRBJ1-2; D is perhaps TRBD1 (6 bases). V lost 5 bases, J lost 4 bases, and 17 bases lay in between. The CDR3 consists of 15 residues. Germline CDR1 is MGHRA and CDR2 is YSYEKL. The CDR3 sequence: CASSTKQRGSYGYTF. The DNA for the CDR3 is TGCGCCAGCAGCACAAAGCAGAGGGGGTCCTATGGCTACACCTTC.

The chain is built from TRBV2 and TRBJ2-3; D is undetermined. V was trimmed by 2 bases and J by 9 bases, leaving 3 bases between them. Looked up from germline, CDR1 is SNHLY and CDR2 is FYNNEI. This CDR3 has 10 amino acids. The CDR3 nucleotides read TGTGCCAGCAGTGAATCAACGCAGTATTTT. Encoded protein: CASSESTQYF.

The rearrangement uses TRBV30 and TRBJ2-1, with 9 bases matching TRBD2. Trimming cost V 3 bases and J 9 bases; bases outside gene matches: 15. CDR3 length equals 16 residues. The germline V gene encodes CDR1 GTSNPN and CDR2 SVGIG (reference sequence). Written as DNA, the CDR3 is TGTGCCTGGAGGCTTGAGGCTAGCGGGACGGCCAGTGAGCAGTTCTTC. Its protein product is CAWRLEASGTASEQFF.

In this sample, this clone turned up once. The rearrangement joins TRBV3-1 (or the pseudogene TRBV3-2) to TRBJ2-5, with a weak D call TRBD2 (6 bases). CDR3 length: 16 residues. V gave up 1 base and J gave up 1 base, with 13 bases separating them. Per the germline V gene, CDR1 is LGHDT and CDR2 is YNNKEL (reference sequence). The CDR3 DNA sequence: TGTGCCAGCAGCCAAGGTCCAGCGGGCGGCCAAGAGACCCAGTACTTC. Its protein is CASSQGPAGGQETQYF.

This chain joins TRBV28 and TRBJ2-3, with 9 bases matching TRBD2. The junction had 6 bases not matched to a gene; V was cut back by 7 bases and J by 7 bases. The V gene's germline CDR1 is MDHEN and CDR2 SYDVKM. This CDR3 has 13 residues. CDR3 in amino acids: CASTAGGPNTQYF. CDR3 in DNA: TGTGCCAGCACTGCGGGAGGGCCTAATACGCAGTATTTT. The full variable domain, its missing parts supplied by reference TRBV28 and TRBJ2-3, is DVKVTQSSRYLVKRTGEKVFLECVQDMDHENMFWYRQDPGLGLRLIYFSYDVKMKEKGDIPEGYSVSREKKERFSLILESASTNQTSMYLCASTAGGPNTQYFGPGTRLTVL.

The chain is built from TRBV12-3 or TRBV12-4 and TRBJ1-6; 7 bases map to TRBD1. V shed 6 bases and J 8 bases; nucleotides not matched to a gene: 4. The CDR3 loop spans 13 amino acids. The chain's CDR3 is CASSRQGYSPLHF. The CDR3 coding sequence is TGTGCCAGCAGCCGACAGGGATATTCACCCCTCCACTTT.

This rearrangement joins TRBV27 to TRBJ2-7; D is unresolved. The CDR3 has 14 residues. Germline V CDR1 and CDR2: MNHEY, SMNVEV (reference sequence). V was pared by 3 bases and J by 3 bases, with 12 bases between. The CDR3 is CASSFAWASYEQYF. The CDR3 DNA sequence: TGTGCCAGCAGTTTCGCTTGGGCAAGCTACGAGCAGTACTTC.